This paragraph covers one TCR beta chain sequence. This clonotype was found many times. Its target antigen remains unknown. Base-call qualities are not available, and no considerably larger clone is one nucleotide away. This record belongs to a study of early T cells in non-severe SARS-CoV-2 infection (dated by TCRdb to about 2021). Regarding the research as a whole: Because TCR sequencing was done on bulk RNA from unsorted whole blood, the alpha and beta chains could not be paired.

Library preparation employed 5' RACE. Sequencing relied on a NextSeq 500. In the TCR library protocol, unique molecular identifiers were attached to individual cDNA molecules to correct for PCR bias and sequencing error. TCR alpha and beta chains were both sequenced, and the abundances of alpha and beta sequences in each sample were closely correlated with each other. In the authors' own workflow: V gene, J gene and CDR3 annotation of TCR sequences was performed with Decombinator V4. TCRs were defined as expanded if a significant change between any two time points was detected under a Poisson model with p below 0.0001. Abundances of TCRs were expressed as counts per million after normalisation to the total number of TCRs sequenced in each sample. MAIT TCRs were defined by TRAV1-2 paired with TRAJ12, TRAJ20 or TRAJ33, and iNKT TCRs by TRAV10 paired with TRAJ18. VDJdb, accessed 1 November 2021, was searched for CMV, EBV and SARS-CoV-2 annotated TCRs, with TCRs annotated for multiple antigens excluded. The public reads were reanalyzed by TCRdb: fastp trimming at Q25, MiXCR alignment, in-frame beta chains only. Here each entry gathers all rows of one CDR3 protein and keeps the most common genes and DNA. The V and J calls and clone size are TCRdb's, not the authors'. The sample profile shows roughly 92,000 distinct CDR3 sequences; approximately 12% of them were found once. The ten largest make up 4% to 4.5% of the sample.

V lost 5 bases and J lost 10 bases; the stretch between them is 18 bases long. The CDR3 runs 15 amino acids, cysteine and phenylalanine included. Solely the CDR3 DNA is kept, with 45 bases framed from the first base. A case-control design nested within a healthcare worker cohort in London, UK, was used, with weekly nasopharyngeal swab PCR tests and blood sampling performed. Healthcare workers were recruited between 23 and 31 March 2020, during the week of the UK lockdown, and were followed weekly for up to about 16 weeks. The research as a whole found: VDJdb matching was skewed toward anti-spike CD8 responses, so virus-specific expansions were likely underestimated and private and CD4 specificities were missed.

The specimen was whole blood, collected at baseline. The TCR originated in an adult who was a healthcare worker with PCR-confirmed SARS-CoV-2 infection or an uninfected control (not recorded which). This chain is built from TRBV12-3 or TRBV12-4 and TRBJ1-6; D gene: possibly TRBD1, on 5 matching bases. The CDR3 protein sequence reads: CASSATGERGSPLHF. Here is the DNA: TGTGCCAGCAGTGCGACGGGGGAGCGTGGATCACCCCTCCACTTT.